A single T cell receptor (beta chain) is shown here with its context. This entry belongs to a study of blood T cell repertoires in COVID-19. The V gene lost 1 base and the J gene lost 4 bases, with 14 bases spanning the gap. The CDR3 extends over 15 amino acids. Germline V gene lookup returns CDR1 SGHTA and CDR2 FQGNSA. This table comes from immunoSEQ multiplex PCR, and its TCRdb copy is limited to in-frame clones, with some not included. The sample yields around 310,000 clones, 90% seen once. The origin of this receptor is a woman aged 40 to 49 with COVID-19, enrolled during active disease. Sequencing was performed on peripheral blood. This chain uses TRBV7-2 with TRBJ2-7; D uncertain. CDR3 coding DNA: TGTGCCAGCAGCTTAGTAGGTCCTAACAGTTACGAGCAGTACTTC. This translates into CASSLVGPNSYEQYF.